This TCR beta chain emerged from a study of cytomegalovirus exposure and HLA in healthy donors. Use of 60 Vbeta and 13 Jbeta primers characterized the PCR. Data came from immunoSEQ multiplex PCR; TCRdb stores just in-frame clones and leaves some out. The sample has about 120,000 clones; about 80% are singletons. Specimen: PBMCs. This TCR came from a man aged 25-45 years in good health and CMV-seronegative.

The CDR3 bases are TGTGCCAGCAGTGTAAGTAAGGGGATGGCTGGCTACACCTTC. This codes for CASSVSKGMAGYTF. This chain uses TRBV2 with TRBJ1-2, with D possibly being TRBD1 (5 bases). Germline lookup yields CDR1 SNHLY and CDR2 FYNNEI. The V end was cut by 4 bases, the J end by 7 bases, with 16 bases between. This CDR3 is built from 14 residues.